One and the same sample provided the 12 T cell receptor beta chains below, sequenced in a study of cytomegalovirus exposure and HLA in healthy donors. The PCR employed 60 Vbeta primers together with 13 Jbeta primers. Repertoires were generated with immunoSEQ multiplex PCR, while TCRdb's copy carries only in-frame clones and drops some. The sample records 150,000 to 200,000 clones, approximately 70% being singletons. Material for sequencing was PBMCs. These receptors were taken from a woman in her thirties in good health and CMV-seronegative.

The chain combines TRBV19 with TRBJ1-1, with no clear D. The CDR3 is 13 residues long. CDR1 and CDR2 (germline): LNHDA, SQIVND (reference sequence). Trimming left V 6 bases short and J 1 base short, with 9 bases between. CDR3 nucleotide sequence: TGTGCCAGTAGGACTCGGGGGAACACTGAAGCTTTCTTT. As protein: CASRTRGNTEAFF.

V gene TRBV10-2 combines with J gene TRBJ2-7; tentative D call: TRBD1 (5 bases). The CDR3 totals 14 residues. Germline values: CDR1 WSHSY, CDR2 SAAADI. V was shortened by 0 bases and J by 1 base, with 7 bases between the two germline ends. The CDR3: CASSESQGSYEQYF. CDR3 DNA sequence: TGCGCCAGCAGTGAGTCCCAGGGATCCTACGAGCAGTACTTC.

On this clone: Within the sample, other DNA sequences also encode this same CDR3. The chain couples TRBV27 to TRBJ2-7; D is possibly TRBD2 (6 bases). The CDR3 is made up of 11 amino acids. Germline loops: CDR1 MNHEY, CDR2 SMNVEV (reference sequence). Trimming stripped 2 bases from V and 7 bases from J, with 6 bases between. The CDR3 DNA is TGTGCCAGCAGTTTAGGAGGGGAGCAGTACTTC. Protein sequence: CASSLGGEQYF.

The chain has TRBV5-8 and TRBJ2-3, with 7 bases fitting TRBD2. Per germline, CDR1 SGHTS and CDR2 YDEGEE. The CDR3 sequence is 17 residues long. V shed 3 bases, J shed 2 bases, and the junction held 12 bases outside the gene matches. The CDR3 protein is CASSSGGGGPFTDTQYF. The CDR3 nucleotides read TGTGCCAGCAGCTCTGGAGGCGGGGGACCCTTCACAGATACGCAGTATTTT.

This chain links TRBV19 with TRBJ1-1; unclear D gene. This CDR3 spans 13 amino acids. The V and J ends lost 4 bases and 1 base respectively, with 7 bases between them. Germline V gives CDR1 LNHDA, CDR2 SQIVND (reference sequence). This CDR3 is CASSTTQNTEAFF. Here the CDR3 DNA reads TGTGCCAGTAGTACGACACAGAACACTGAAGCTTTCTTT.

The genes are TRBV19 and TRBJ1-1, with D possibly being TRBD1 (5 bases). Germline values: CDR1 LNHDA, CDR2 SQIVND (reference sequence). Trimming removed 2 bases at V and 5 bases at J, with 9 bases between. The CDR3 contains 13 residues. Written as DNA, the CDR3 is TGTGCCAGTAGTATAACGGGGACTACTGAAGCTTTCTTT. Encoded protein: CASSITGTTEAFF.

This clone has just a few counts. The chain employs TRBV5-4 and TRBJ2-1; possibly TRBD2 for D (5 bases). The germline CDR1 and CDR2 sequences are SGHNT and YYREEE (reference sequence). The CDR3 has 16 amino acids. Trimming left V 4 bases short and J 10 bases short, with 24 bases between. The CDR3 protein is CASSDRGFRGRVEQFF. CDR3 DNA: TGTGCCAGCAGCGATCGCGGGTTTCGTGGGCGAGTCGAGCAGTTCTTC.

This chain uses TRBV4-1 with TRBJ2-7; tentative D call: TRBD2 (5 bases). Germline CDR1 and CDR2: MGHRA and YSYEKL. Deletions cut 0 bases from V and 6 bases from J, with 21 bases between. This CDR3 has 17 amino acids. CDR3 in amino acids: CASSQDIVSLGVSEQYF. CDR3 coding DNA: TGCGCCAGCAGCCAAGATATTGTGTCTCTCGGGGTGAGCGAGCAGTACTTC.

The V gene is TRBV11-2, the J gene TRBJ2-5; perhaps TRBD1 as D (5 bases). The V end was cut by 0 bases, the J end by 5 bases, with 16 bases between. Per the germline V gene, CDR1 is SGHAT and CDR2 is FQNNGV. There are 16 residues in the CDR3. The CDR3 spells CASSLELVGVGETQYF. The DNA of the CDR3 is TGTGCCAGCAGCTTAGAATTAGTAGGGGTTGGGGAGACCCAGTACTTC.

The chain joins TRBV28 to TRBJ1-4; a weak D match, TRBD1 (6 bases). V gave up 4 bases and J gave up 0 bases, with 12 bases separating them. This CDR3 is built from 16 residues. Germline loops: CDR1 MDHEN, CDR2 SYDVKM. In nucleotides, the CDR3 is TGTGCCAGCAGTTCCATAGGGGGTGCAACTAATGAAAAACTGTTTTTT. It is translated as CASSSIGGATNEKLFF.

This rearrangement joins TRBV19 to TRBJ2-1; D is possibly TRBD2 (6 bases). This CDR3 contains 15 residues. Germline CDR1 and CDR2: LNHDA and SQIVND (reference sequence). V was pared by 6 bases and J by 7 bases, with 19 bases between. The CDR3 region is CASRVAGWDGNEQFF. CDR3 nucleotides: TGTGCCAGTAGGGTGGCGGGGTGGGATGGAAATGAGCAGTTCTTC.

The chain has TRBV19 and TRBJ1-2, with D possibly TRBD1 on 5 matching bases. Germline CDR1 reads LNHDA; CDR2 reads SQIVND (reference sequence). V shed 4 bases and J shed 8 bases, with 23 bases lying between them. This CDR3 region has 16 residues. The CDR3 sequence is CASSRSRTGGSTGYTF. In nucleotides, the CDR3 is TGTGCCAGTAGTAGATCGAGGACCGGGGGTTCTACGGGCTACACCTTC. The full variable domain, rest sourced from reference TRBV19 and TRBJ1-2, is DGGITQSPKYLFRKEGQNVTLSCEQNLNHDAMYWYRQDPGQGLRLIYYSQIVNDFQKGDIAEGYSVSREKKESFPLTVTSAQKNPTAFYLCASSRSRTGGSTGYTFGSGTRLTVV.